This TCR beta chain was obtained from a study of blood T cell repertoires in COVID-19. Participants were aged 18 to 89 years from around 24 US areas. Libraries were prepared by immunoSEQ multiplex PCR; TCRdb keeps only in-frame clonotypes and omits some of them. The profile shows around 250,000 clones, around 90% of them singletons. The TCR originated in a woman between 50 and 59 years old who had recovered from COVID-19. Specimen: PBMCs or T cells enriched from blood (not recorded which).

The CDR3 DNA sequence: TGTGCCACCAGCAGAGATCGCCAGGGGACCGAGCAGTACTTC. It yields the protein CATSRDRQGTEQYF. The chain joins TRBV15 to TRBJ2-7; D may be TRBD1 (6 bases). Deletions cut 0 bases from V and 6 bases from J, with 12 bases between. The germline CDR1 and CDR2 sequences are LNHNV and YYDKDF (reference sequence). The CDR3 is made up of 14 amino acids.